This T cell receptor (beta chain) was retrieved from a study of CD8+CD57+ T cells in acquired aplastic anemia. The table lists this clonotype with many counts. The CDR3 runs to 12 residues. The ends were cut back, 5 bases at V and 5 bases at J, with 6 bases in the middle. Germline loops: CDR1 LNHDA, CDR2 SQIVND (reference sequence). CDR3 and TCR beta VDJ profiling relied on a genomic DNA template. MiXCR was run by TCRdb on the reads, yielding one entry per CDR3 protein. The sample has 100,000 to 150,000 distinct CDR3 sequences, 48% seen once. The genes are TRBV19 and TRBJ1-4; D is undetermined. The clonotype originates from a human donor in good health, serving as a control. The material sequenced was sorted CD4+, CD8+, or CD8+CD57+ T cells (not recorded which) from PBMCs. In nucleotides, the CDR3 is TGTGCCAGTAGTTGGGAGAATGAAAAACTGTTTTTT. It specifies CASSWENEKLFF.